A single sample is the source of the 16 T cell receptor beta chains below, sequenced in a study of T cells in Graves' hyperthyroidism and ophthalmopathy. TCR beta CDR3 regions were amplified from RNA. First-round RT-PCR targeting the TCR CDR3 was performed with the HTBI primer set. TCRdb recomputed calls from the multiplex PCR reads with MiXCR, one row per CDR3 protein. The profile shows roughly 600,000 distinct CDR3 sequences, around 13% of them singletons. Sequencing input: blood. The receptors were gathered from a woman aged 45-65 years with Graves' ophthalmopathy.

This clonotype came up a few times. This sequence joins TRBV29-1 and TRBJ2-7; tentative D call: TRBD1 (5 bases). The CDR3 loop spans 14 amino acids. V lost 4 bases, J lost 2 bases, and 15 bases lay in between. Germline assignment: CDR1 SQVTM and CDR2 ANQGSEA. The CDR3, as DNA: TGCAGCGTTGTTGATTCCGCAGGGACCTACGAGCAGTACTTC. Its protein product is CSVVDSAGTYEQYF.

This chain connects TRBV7-9 to TRBJ2-1; D ambiguous. The CDR3 sequence is 15 residues long. Trimming pared 2 bases from V and 3 bases from J, leaving 11 bases between. The V gene's germline CDR1 is SEHNR and CDR2 FQNEAQ (reference sequence). CDR3 nucleotide sequence: TGTGCCAGCAGCTTAAGGTTCGGAGTCTACAATGAGCAGTTCTTC. It encodes CASSLRFGVYNEQFF.

In this sample, this clonotype turned up many times. The gene calls are TRBV20-1 and TRBJ2-1, with 7 bases fitting TRBD2. V trimming: 1 base; J trimming: 3 bases; junction bases outside the gene matches: 6. Germline values: CDR1 DFQATT, CDR2 SNEGSKA (reference sequence). The CDR3 has 15 amino acids. CDR3 region: CSARVLGTNYNEQFF. Written as DNA, the CDR3 is TGCAGTGCTAGAGTTCTCGGGACTAACTACAATGAGCAGTTCTTC.

The chain employs TRBV14 and TRBJ2-1; possibly TRBD1 or TRBD2 for D (6 bases each). The CDR3 totals 16 residues. Trimming removed 0 bases from V and 6 bases from J, with 15 bases in between. From germline, CDR1 is SGHDN and CDR2 FVKESK. The DNA of the CDR3 is TGTGCCAGCAGCCAAGATGGGGGGCTCGTTGCCAATGAGCAGTTCTTC. Translation: CASSQDGGLVANEQFF.

As for this clonotype: This may be a read error: a much more frequent sequence differs by one nucleotide. The rearrangement links TRBV27 to TRBJ2-3, with 11 bases aligning to TRBD1. Losses at the gene ends were 7 bases for V and 4 bases for J; bases not matched to a gene: 10. The V gene's germline CDR1 is MNHEY and CDR2 SMNVEV (reference sequence). The CDR3 is 16 residues long. For the CDR3, the DNA is TGTGCCAGCAATCCCCGGTGGGACAGGGGGGCAGATACGCAGTATTTT. It specifies CASNPRWDRGADTQYF.

With regard to this clonotype: A clone one base away is much larger, so this may be a read error. This chain uses TRBV3-1 with TRBJ2-7; TRBD2 is a possible D gene (5 bases). The germline CDR1 and CDR2 sequences are LGHDT and YNNKEL (reference sequence). The CDR3 totals 11 residues. The CDR3 protein is CASVGGYEQHF. DNA for the CDR3: TGTGCCAGCGTAGGCGGGTACGAGCAGCACTTC.

The rearrangement joins TRBV3-2 to TRBJ1-5; TRBD1 was called by the table and not checked on the DNA. TRBV3-2 is reported as a pseudogene. This CDR3 is 13 amino acids long. CDR3 residues: CASSEIPGQPQHF. The DNA for the CDR3 is TGTGCCAGCAGCGAGATTCCAGGGCAGCCCCAGCATTTT.

The chain has TRBV4-3 and TRBJ1-2; D gene uncertain. Germline values: CDR1 LGHNA, CDR2 YSLEER. Trimming left V 0 bases short and J 3 bases short, with 11 bases between. The CDR3 has 15 residues. This CDR3 is CASSQDRATDYGYTF. CDR3 coding DNA: TGCGCCAGCAGCCAAGATCGAGCGACGGACTATGGCTACACCTTC.

This clonotype showed up many times. This chain uses TRBV27 with TRBJ2-7, with TRBD1 matching over 7 bases. Losses at the gene ends were 6 bases for V and 0 bases for J; bases not matched to a gene: 8. Per germline, CDR1 MNHEY and CDR2 SMNVEV (reference sequence). The CDR3 extends over 15 amino acids. The DNA for the CDR3 is TGTGCCAGCAGCCTAACAGGGGCGAGCTCCTACGAGCAGTACTTC. This gives the protein CASSLTGASSYEQYF.

The V call is TRBV14, the J call TRBJ2-3; D remains unclear. The CDR3 has 15 residues. Trimming removed 0 bases from V and 4 bases from J, with 11 bases in between. Germline V lookup: CDR1 SGHDN, CDR2 FVKESK. CDR3 bases: TGTGCCAGCAGCCAAGATCCTGGCTCAGCAGATACGCAGTATTTT. Translated: CASSQDPGSADTQYF.

This clonotype was recorded a few times. The rearrangement uses TRBV9 and TRBJ2-3; TRBD2 matches at 7 bases. Trimming at V came to 0 bases and at J to 3 bases, leaving 4 bases not matched to a gene. This CDR3 is built from 15 residues. The germline gives CDR1 SGDLS, CDR2 YYNGEE. As DNA, the CDR3 is TGTGCCAGCAGCGTAGATGGGGGGGGGACAGATACGCAGTATTTT. Protein sequence: CASSVDGGGTDTQYF. Full variable domain (missing parts from reference TRBV9 and TRBJ2-3): DSGVTQTPKHLITATGQRVTLRCSPRSGDLSVYWYQQSLDQGLQFLIQYYNGEERAKGNILERFSAQQFPDLHSELNLSSLELGDSALYFCASSVDGGGTDTQYFGPGTRLTVL.

This clonotype was observed once. The chain uses TRBV7-9 and TRBJ2-7, with a tentative D call TRBD1 (6 bases). V was trimmed by 1 base and J by 3 bases, leaving 13 bases between them. This CDR3 has 15 amino acids. Germline CDR1 SEHNR, CDR2 FQNEAQ (reference sequence). The CDR3 loop reads CASSLVIGQYYEQYF. The CDR3 coding sequence is TGTGCCAGCAGCTTAGTAATAGGACAGTACTACGAGCAGTACTTC.

The CDR3 bases are TGTGCCAGCAGGGGTCCCGGGGGGGGGGACCCACGGGAGACCCAGTACTTC. Its translation: CASRGPGGGDPRETQYF. The chain uses TRBV25-1 and TRBJ2-5; 8 nucleotides agree with TRBD2. Germline CDR1 is MGHDK and CDR2 is SYGVNS. V lost 6 bases and J lost 5; bases outside the gene matches: 17. The CDR3 is 17 residues long.

This clonotype occurred a few times. The chain employs TRBV9 and TRBJ2-5, with D hard to call. This CDR3 is 14 amino acids long. Germline V lookup: CDR1 SGDLS, CDR2 YYNGEE. Between the trimmed V and J ends, which lost 3 bases and 5 bases, there was a span of 14 bases. The CDR3 DNA follows: TGTGCCAGCAGCGGTGACGACCGCGGTGAGACCCAGTACTTC. It translates to CASSGDDRGETQYF.

This clonotype has just a few counts. The rearrangement joins TRBV28 to TRBJ2-2; the D call may be TRBD1 or TRBD2 (5 bases each). V was trimmed by 2 bases and J by 4 bases, leaving 17 bases between them. This CDR3 has 17 amino acids. Germline V CDR1 and CDR2: MDHEN, SYDVKM. The CDR3 protein is CASSLNIRDPTTGELFF. The CDR3 DNA follows: TGTGCCAGCAGTTTAAACATAAGGGACCCAACCACCGGGGAGCTGTTTTTT.

J is TRBJ1-5 and V is TRBV2; 9 bases are shared with TRBD1. This CDR3 spans 15 amino acids. The junction had 6 bases not matched to a gene; V was cut back by 3 bases and J by 6 bases. Germline lookup yields CDR1 SNHLY and CDR2 FYNNEI. The CDR3 sequence: CASSDPGTGSQPQHF. DNA of the CDR3: TGTGCCAGCAGTGATCCCGGGACAGGGAGTCAGCCCCAGCATTTT.